These T cell receptor beta chains were read from a single sample in a study of cytomegalovirus exposure and HLA in healthy donors. Method: immunoSEQ multiplex PCR; TCRdb's copy keeps in-frame clones and lacks some. There are fewer than 250,000 clones in the sample; around 81% occur only once, and 1.5% to 2% lies in the top ten. The sample consisted of PBMCs. These TCRs come from a man aged 18 to 29 in good health and CMV-seronegative. Each CDR3 is given with its conserved first and last residue. The D gene is left open where the match is weak. Rows give clone size only sometimes, using once, few, many, or a class for an expanded clone.

J gene | V gene | D gene | clone size | CDR3 protein | CDR3 DNA
TRBJ2-6 | TRBV7-9 | TRBD1 | NA | CASSLKGGQVTSGANVLTF | TGTGCCAGCAGCTTAAAAGGGGGACAGGTGACCTCTGGGGCCAACGTCCTGACTTTC
TRBJ1-3 | TRBV7-9 | NA | few | CAGGGGGGNTIYF | TGTGCCGGTGGGGGGGGTGGTGGAAACACCATATATTTT
TRBJ2-7 | TRBV28 | NA | NA | CASSGGTDYEQYF | TGTGCCAGCAGTGGGGGGACTGACTACGAGCAGTACTTC
TRBJ2-7 | TRBV19 | NA | few | CASSINTNAHEQYF | TGTGCCAGTAGTATAAACACGAATGCCCACGAGCAGTACTTC
TRBJ1-2 | TRBV2 | TRBD1 | NA | CASSQGQGWYGYTF | TGTGCCAGCAGCCAAGGACAGGGTTGGTATGGCTACACCTTC
TRBJ2-7 | TRBV12-5 | NA | NA | CASGLTYVYEQYF | TGTGCTAGTGGTTTGACTTATGTTTACGAGCAGTACTTC
TRBJ2-7 | TRBV4-3 | TRBD1 | NA | CASSQRTGTTYERYF | TGCGCCAGCAGCCAAAGGACAGGGACCACCTACGAGCGGTACTTC
TRBJ2-7 | TRBV4-1 | NA | NA | CASSPQWRGPYEQYF | TGCGCCAGCAGCCCTCAATGGCGGGGCCCCTACGAGCAGTACTTC
TRBJ1-2 | TRBV7-2 | TRBD1 | once | CASSLGTGYGYTF | TGTGCCAGCAGCTTGGGGACAGGCTATGGCTACACCTTC
TRBJ2-3 | TRBV5-1 | TRBD2 | NA | CASSAGLAGLDTQYF | TGCGCCAGCAGCGCCGGACTAGCGGGACTAGATACGCAGTATTTT
TRBJ2-1 | TRBV4-3 | TRBD2 | NA | CASSQAGSGGINEQFF | TGCGCCAGCAGCCAAGCAGGTAGCGGGGGGATAAATGAGCAGTTCTTC
TRBJ1-3 | TRBV7-6 | TRBD1 | NA | CASSSQGAIDTIYF | TGTGCCAGCAGCTCCCAGGGGGCTATAGACACCATATATTTT
TRBJ2-7 | TRBV18 | NA | NA | CASSLTPYEQYF | TGTGCCAGCTCACTGACACCCTACGAGCAGTACTTC
TRBJ2-7 | TRBV7-8 | NA | NA | CASSLSRGSLDEQYF | TGTGCCAGCAGCTTATCGAGGGGGTCCCTGGACGAGCAGTACTTC
TRBJ2-1 | TRBV4-2 | NA | NA | CASSQGWDLQFF | TGTGCCAGCAGCCAAGGTTGGGACTTACAGTTCTTC
TRBJ2-5 | TRBV7-6 | NA | NA | CASSRHGRSLVTETQYF | TGTGCCAGCAGCCGCCATGGGAGAAGCTTAGTAACAGAGACCCAGTACTTC
TRBJ1-2 | TRBV11-2 | TRBD1 | NA | CALPGGTGGKDFGGYTF | TGTGCCCTCCCTGGGGGTACAGGGGGCAAGGATTTCGGGGGCTACACCTTC
TRBJ2-1 | TRBV30 | NA | few | CAWTNYNEQFF | TGTGCCTGGACCAACTACAATGAGCAGTTCTTC
TRBJ1-1 | TRBV19 | TRBD1 | NA | CASSIRTGVRTEAFF | TGTGCCAGTAGTATTAGGACAGGGGTGCGGACTGAAGCTTTCTTT
TRBJ1-1 | TRBV18 | NA | NA | CASSPRDIKNSEAFF | TGTGCCAGCTCACCCCGGGACATTAAAAATTCTGAAGCTTTCTTT
TRBJ1-5 | TRBV6-6 | TRBD1 | NA | CASSYYPRDSYQPQHF | TGTGCCAGCAGTTACTATCCCCGGGACAGTTATCAGCCCCAGCATTTT
TRBJ1-5 | TRBV7-9 | NA | NA | CASSSSGFGNQPQHF | TGTGCCAGCAGCAGCTCAGGGTTTGGCAATCAGCCCCAGCATTTT
TRBJ2-7 | TRBV21-1 | NA | NA | CASSASRSPAYEQYF | TGTGCCAGCAGCGCTAGCAGGAGCCCTGCCTACGAGCAGTACTTC
TRBJ2-2 | TRBV7-3 | TRBD2 | NA | CASSSGLAGRTGELFF | TGTGCCAGCAGCTCAGGACTAGCGGGACGCACCGGGGAGCTGTTTTTT
TRBJ2-1 | TRBV5-1 | NA | NA | CASSVTPGLPGDEQFF | TGCGCCAGCAGCGTCACCCCGGGACTCCCGGGCGATGAGCAGTTCTTC
TRBJ1-2 | TRBV11-2 | TRBD1 | NA | CASSPIRDRGNYGYTF | TGTGCCAGCAGCCCAATCCGGGACAGGGGTAACTATGGCTACACCTTC
TRBJ2-1 | TRBV9 | TRBD2 | NA | CASSMKPPLLAGKSDEQFF | TGTGCCAGCAGCATGAAACCCCCCCTACTAGCGGGAAAGTCCGATGAGCAGTTCTTC
TRBJ2-2 | TRBV1 | NA | NA | CTSSHYAGENTGELFF | TGCACCAGCAGCCATTACGCGGGAGAGAACACCGGGGAGCTGTTTTTT
TRBJ2-5 | TRBV11-3 | TRBD1 | NA | CASSQGARETQYF | TGTGCCAGCAGCCAGGGGGCTCGGGAGACCCAGTACTTC
TRBJ2-2 | TRBV9 | NA | NA | CASSRGVGGAQELFF | TGTGCCAGCAGCCGGGGGGTGGGGGGGGCCCAGGAGCTGTTTTTT
TRBJ2-3 | TRBV18 | NA | NA | CASSPPGARGLAGTDTQYF | TGTGCCAGCTCACCACCGGGGGCCCGAGGGCTAGCAGGCACAGATACGCAGTATTTT
TRBJ2-2 | TRBV4-2 | NA | NA | CASSQGVGGELFF | TGTGCCAGCAGCCAGGGAGTTGGCGGGGAGCTGTTTTTT
TRBJ2-7 | TRBV6-5 | NA | NA | CASSYARAGTYEQYF | TGTGCCAGCAGTTACGCTCGGGCGGGAACCTACGAGCAGTACTTC
TRBJ2-5 | TRBV20-1 | NA | NA | CSARARETQYF | TGCAGTGCTAGAGCGCGGGAGACCCAGTACTTC
TRBJ2-1 | TRBV5-4 | NA | NA | CASSLGKTVEQFF | TGTGCCAGCAGCTTGGGCAAGACAGTTGAGCAGTTCTTC
TRBJ2-1 | TRBV9 | TRBD2 | NA | CASSATGGYNEQFF | TGTGCCAGCAGCGCGACGGGGGGATACAATGAGCAGTTCTTC
TRBJ1-1 | TRBV7-8 | NA | NA | CASIPLTTVSTEAFF | TGTGCCAGCATCCCCCTTACAACAGTTAGCACTGAAGCTTTCTTT
TRBJ1-4 | TRBV6-6 | TRBD1 | NA | CASSPSGQFYEKLFF | TGTGCCAGCAGTCCCTCGGGACAGTTCTATGAAAAACTGTTTTTT
TRBJ2-2 | TRBV4-1 | TRBD2 | once | CASSRSGTILAGELFF | TGCGCCAGCAGCCGATCCGGGACTATTCTGGCCGGGGAGCTGTTTTTT
TRBJ2-7 | TRBV2 | NA | NA | CASKQTLLYEQYF | TGTGCCAGCAAACAGACCCTACTGTACGAGCAGTACTTC
TRBJ1-2 | TRBV28 | NA | NA | CASSYPPGSYGYTF | TGTGCCAGCAGTTACCCCCCAGGGTCCTATGGCTACACCTTC
TRBJ2-3 | TRBV27 | TRBD2 | once | CASSLMASGSTDTQYF | TGTGCCAGCAGTTTAATGGCTAGCGGAAGCACAGATACGCAGTATTTT
TRBJ1-5 | TRBV19 | NA | NA | CASNNPGRTEYSNQPQHF | TGTGCCAGTAATAACCCTGGCAGAACAGAGTATAGCAATCAGCCCCAGCATTTT
TRBJ1-2 | TRBV7-2 | NA | NA | CASSTEGGGVVYYGYTF | TGTGCCAGCAGCACCGAAGGCGGGGGAGTCGTATACTATGGCTACACCTTC
TRBJ2-6 | TRBV30 | TRBD1 | once | CAGDRVGANVLTF | TGTGCCGGGGACAGGGTTGGGGCCAACGTCCTGACTTTC
TRBJ1-4 | TRBV7-8 | NA | NA | CASNLWGTSDEKLFF | TGTGCCAGCAACCTGTGGGGGACAAGTGATGAAAAACTGTTTTTT